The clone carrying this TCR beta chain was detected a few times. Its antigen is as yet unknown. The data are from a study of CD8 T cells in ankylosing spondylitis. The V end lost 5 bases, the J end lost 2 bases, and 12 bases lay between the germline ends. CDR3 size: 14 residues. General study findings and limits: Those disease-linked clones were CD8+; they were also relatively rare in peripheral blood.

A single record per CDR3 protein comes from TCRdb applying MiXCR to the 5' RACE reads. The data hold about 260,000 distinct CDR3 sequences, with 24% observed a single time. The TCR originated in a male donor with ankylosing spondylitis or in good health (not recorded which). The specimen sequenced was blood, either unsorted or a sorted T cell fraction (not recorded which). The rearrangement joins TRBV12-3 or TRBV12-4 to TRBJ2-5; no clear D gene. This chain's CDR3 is CASSPASRQETQYF. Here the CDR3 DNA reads TGTGCCAGCAGTCCAGCGTCACGGCAAGAGACCCAGTACTTC.